This T cell receptor beta chain was recorded in a study of T cells in Graves' hyperthyroidism and ophthalmopathy. Study-wide findings and caveats: Model predictions of ophthalmopathy came a median approximately seven months before onset.

As regards this clonotype: Its antigen is unknown. Relative to the germline gene, one junction end is altered; a read error may explain this.

CDR3 length equals 14 residues. Germline loops: CDR1 SGHKS, CDR2 YYEKEE (reference sequence). TCR beta CDR3 sequences were amplified from RNA transcripts. An initial round of RT-PCR targeting the TCR CDR3 relied on the HTBI primer set. TCRdb reanalysed the multiplex PCR reads using MiXCR and keeps one entry per CDR3 protein. Of approximately 510,000 distinct CDR3 sequences listed, 20% to 25% are singletons. Graves' hyperthyroidism is called stable when ophthalmopathy does not progress within 18 months. Recently diagnosed hyperthyroidism of less than 2 months' duration affected patients aged 18 to 65. The sample comprised blood. The clonotype comes from a man aged 18 to 29 with Graves' hyperthyroidism. This chain connects TRBV5-5 to TRBJ1-1; no reliable D call. The chain's CDR3 is CAGSFERTVTEAFF. As DNA, the CDR3 is TGTGCCGGCAGCTTCGAACGCACAGTTACTGAAGCTTTCTTT.